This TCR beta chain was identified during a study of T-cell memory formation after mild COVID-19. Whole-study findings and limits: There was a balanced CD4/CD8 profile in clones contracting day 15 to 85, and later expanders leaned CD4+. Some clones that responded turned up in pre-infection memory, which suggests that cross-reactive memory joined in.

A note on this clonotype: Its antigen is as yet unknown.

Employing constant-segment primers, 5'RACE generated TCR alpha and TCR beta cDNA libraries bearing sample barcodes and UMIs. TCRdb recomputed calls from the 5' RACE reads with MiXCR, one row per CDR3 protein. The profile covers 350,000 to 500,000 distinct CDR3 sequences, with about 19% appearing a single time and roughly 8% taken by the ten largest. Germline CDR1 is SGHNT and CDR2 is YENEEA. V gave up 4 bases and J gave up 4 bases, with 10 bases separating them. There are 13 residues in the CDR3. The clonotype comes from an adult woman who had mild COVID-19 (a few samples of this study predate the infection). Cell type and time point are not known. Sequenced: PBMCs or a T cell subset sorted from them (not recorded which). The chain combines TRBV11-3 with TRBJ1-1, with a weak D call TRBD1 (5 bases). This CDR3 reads CASSSQGSTEAFF. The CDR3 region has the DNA TGTGCCAGCAGCTCGCAGGGTTCCACTGAAGCTTTCTTT.